This T cell receptor (beta chain) was sequenced in a study of T cell responses to AZD1222 COVID-19 vaccine. On this clone itself: Its target is unknown.

Findings of the study overall: Mostly white British, mostly female donors; authors suggested clonal diversity may be underestimated. Once two AZD1222 doses were given, Spike-specific TCR breadth and depth went up.

Sequenced by immunoSEQ multiplex PCR; TCRdb stores in-frame clones only, minus some. The table has around 130,000 clones, more than 80% seen once. The sequence was collected from an adult who received the MenACWY meningococcal vaccine as a control. Sequenced here: peripheral blood, sampled 28 days after the second dose of the MenACWY control vaccine.

The CDR3 DNA is TGTGCCAGCAGAAGATACGGGGGTACTACCTACGAGCAGTACTTC. Its translation is CASRRYGGTTYEQYF. The rearrangement links TRBV11-2 to TRBJ2-7; weak D call: TRBD2 (6 bases). The V gene's germline CDR1 is SGHAT and CDR2 FQNNGV. This CDR3 comprises 15 residues. With 6 bases removed from V and 2 bases from J, the gap between germline ends came to 17 bases.